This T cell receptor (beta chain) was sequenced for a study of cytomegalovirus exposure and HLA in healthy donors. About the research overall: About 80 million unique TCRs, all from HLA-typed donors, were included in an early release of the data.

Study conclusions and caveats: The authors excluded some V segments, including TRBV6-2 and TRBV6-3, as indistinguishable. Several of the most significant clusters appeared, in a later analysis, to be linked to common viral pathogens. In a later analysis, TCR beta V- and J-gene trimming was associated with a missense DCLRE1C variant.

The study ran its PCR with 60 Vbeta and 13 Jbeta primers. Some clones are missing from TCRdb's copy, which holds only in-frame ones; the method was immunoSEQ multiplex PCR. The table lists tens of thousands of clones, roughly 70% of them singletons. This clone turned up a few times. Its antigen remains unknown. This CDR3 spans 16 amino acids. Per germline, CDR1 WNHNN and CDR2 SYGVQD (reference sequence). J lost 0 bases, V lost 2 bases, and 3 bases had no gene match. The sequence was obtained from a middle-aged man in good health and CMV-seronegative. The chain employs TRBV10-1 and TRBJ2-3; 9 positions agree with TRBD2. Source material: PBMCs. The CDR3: CASSERLADSTDTQYF. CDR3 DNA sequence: TGCGCCAGCAGTGAGAGACTAGCGGATAGCACAGATACGCAGTATTTT.